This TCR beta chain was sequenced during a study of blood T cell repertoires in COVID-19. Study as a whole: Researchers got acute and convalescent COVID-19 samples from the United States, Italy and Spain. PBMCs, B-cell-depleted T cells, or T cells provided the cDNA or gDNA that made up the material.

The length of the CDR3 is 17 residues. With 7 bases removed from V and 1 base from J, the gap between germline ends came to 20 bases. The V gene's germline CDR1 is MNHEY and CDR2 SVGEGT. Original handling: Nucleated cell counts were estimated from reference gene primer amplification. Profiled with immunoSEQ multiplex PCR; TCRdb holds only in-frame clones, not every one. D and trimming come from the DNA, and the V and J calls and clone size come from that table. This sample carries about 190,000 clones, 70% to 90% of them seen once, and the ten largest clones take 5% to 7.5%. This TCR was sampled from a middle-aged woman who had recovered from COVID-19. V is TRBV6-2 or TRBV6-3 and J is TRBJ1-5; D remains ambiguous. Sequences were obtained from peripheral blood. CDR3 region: CASTPANRRPSNQPQHF. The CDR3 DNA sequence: TGTGCCAGCACCCCCGCCAACAGACGACCCAGCAATCAGCCCCAGCATTTT.